The clone carrying this T cell receptor (beta chain) was counted only a few times. V lost 7 bases and J 4 bases, leaving 22 bases between the germline ends. This CDR3 is built from 16 residues. The germline V gene has CDR1 MNHNY and CDR2 SVGAGI (reference sequence). The authors ran a second PCR of about 6 to 11 cycles using a sample-barcoded 5' primer and a J-beta primer mix. Each cDNA molecule was tagged by a template-switch adaptor that had 12 random nucleotides. CDR3-containing paired-end reads numbering at least 2.5 million came from each sample. TCRdb independently ran MiXCR on the 5' RACE reads; one entry per CDR3 protein. Among 600,000 to 900,000 distinct CDR3 sequences listed, more than 25% were seen once. The data were taken from a study of blood T cells in healthy people across ages. These sequences were also reported in another study, on T cells of mothers and their children.

This sequence joins TRBV6-6 and TRBJ2-5; the D call may be TRBD1 or TRBD2 (6 bases each). The TCR was taken from a boy aged 5 to 17 in good health. Source material: blood. The CDR3 coding sequence is TGTGCCAGCACCATATCTTTGGGGGGCAAGGTAGAGACCCAGTACTTC. It translates to CASTISLGGKVETQYF.